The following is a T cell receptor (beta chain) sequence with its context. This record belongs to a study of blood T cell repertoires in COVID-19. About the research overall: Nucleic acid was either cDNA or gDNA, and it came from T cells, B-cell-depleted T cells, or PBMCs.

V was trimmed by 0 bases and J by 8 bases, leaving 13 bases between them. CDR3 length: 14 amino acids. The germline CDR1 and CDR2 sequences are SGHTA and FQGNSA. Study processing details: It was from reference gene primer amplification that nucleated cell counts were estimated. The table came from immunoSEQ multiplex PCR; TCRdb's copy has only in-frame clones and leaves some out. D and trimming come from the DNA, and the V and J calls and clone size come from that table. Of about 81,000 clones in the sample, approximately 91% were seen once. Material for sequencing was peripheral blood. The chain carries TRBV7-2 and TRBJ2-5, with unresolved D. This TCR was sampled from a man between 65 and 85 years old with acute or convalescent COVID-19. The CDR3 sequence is CASSLAATQRTQYF. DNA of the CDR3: TGTGCCAGCAGCTTAGCCGCAACCCAGCGTACCCAGTACTTC.